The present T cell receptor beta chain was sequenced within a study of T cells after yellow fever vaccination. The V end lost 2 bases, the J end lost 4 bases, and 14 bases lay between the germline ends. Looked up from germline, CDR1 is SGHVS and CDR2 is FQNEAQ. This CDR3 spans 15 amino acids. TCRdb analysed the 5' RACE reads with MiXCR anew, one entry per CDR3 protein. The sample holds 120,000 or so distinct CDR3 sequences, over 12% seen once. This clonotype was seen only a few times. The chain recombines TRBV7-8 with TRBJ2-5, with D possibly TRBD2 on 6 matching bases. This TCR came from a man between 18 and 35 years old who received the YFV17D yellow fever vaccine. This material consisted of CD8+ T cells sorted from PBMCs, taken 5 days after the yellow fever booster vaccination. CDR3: CASSLRGLGGETQYF. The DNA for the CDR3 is TGTGCCAGCAGCTTAAGGGGACTGGGGGGAGAGACCCAGTACTTC.